What follows are 10 T cell receptor beta chains derived from one specimen sequenced in a study of tumor-infiltrating lymphocytes in primary liver carcinoma. Total RNA amounting to roughly 450 ng was the source from which TCR beta cDNA was made with a constant-region primer. For TCR beta, libraries were produced by three nested multiplex PCR rounds using slightly modified ARM-PCR. Researchers ran the first two PCR rounds for roughly 10 cycles each with TRBV1-TRBV30 forward primers and a C-beta reverse primer. Each CDR3 protein is one row after TCRdb ran MiXCR on the multiplex PCR reads. Of approximately 80,000 distinct CDR3 sequences in the sample, about three quarters are singletons; the top ten hold about 26%. Total RNA and DNA came together from roughly 20-30 mg of bulk tissue without cell sorting. The sequencing sample was made of tumor-adjacent normal liver tissue. The receptor source for this set is a middle-aged man with primary liver carcinoma and hepatitis B virus infection.

Remarks on this clonotype: A much larger clone differs by one base, so this may be a read error. The chain couples TRBV24-1 to TRBJ2-2, with a tentative D call TRBD2 (5 bases). V was clipped by 1 base and J by 3 bases, with 8 bases between them. This CDR3 is 15 amino acids long. Germline V lookup: CDR1 KGHDR, CDR2 SFDVKD. The CDR3: CATSDLAVDTGELFF. The CDR3 coding sequence is TGTGCCACCAGTGATTTAGCGGTAGACACCGGGGAGCTGTTTTTT.

This clonotype was detected only once. This chain joins TRBV4-2 and TRBJ2-7, with TRBD1 as a possible D gene (5 bases). Germline CDR1 reads LGHNA; CDR2 reads YNFKEQ. The CDR3 runs 15 residues. Trimming stripped 1 base from V and 4 bases from J, with 14 bases between. The CDR3 loop is CASSQGPKGNYEQYF. CDR3 bases: TGTGCCAGCAGCCAAGGGCCAAAGGGGAATTACGAGCAGTACTTC.

Note on this clonotype: A much larger clone sits a single nucleotide away, making a read error possible. This chain joins TRBV12-3 or TRBV12-4 and TRBJ2-1; perhaps TRBD2 as D (6 bases). The CDR3 consists of 15 residues. The CDR3 DNA reads as TGTACCAGCAGTTTCCCCGGGAGTGAGGGCAATGAGCAGTTCTTC. Translating gives CTSSFPGSEGNEQFF.

The chain joins TRBV6-1 to TRBJ2-1; D possibly corresponds to TRBD2 (5 bases). The germline V gene has CDR1 MNHNS and CDR2 SASEGT. The CDR3 has 15 residues. V shed 7 bases and J shed 3 bases, with 16 bases lying between them. CDR3 nucleotide sequence: TGTGCCAGCAATGCTTTGTCGGGGAACTACAATGAGCAGTTCTTC. This encodes CASNALSGNYNEQFF.

A word on this clonotype: A clone one base away is much larger, so this may be a read error. The rearrangement uses TRBV5-1 and TRBJ2-5; D possibly corresponds to TRBD2 (5 bases). CDR3 length equals 18 residues. V was clipped by 4 bases and J by 4 bases, with 26 bases between them. Per germline, CDR1 SGHRS and CDR2 YFSETQ. The CDR3 protein is CASSLGLTTRWELETQYF. Written as DNA, the CDR3 is TGCGCCAGCAGCCTAGGACTGACGACTCGCTGGGAATTAGAGACCCAGTACTTC.

A note on this clonotype: Being one base from a much bigger clone, this may be a read error. This chain joins TRBV5-1 and TRBJ2-7, with a weak D call TRBD2 (6 bases). V shed 5 bases and J shed 6 bases, with 18 bases lying between them. The CDR3 extends over 14 amino acids. Germline V CDR1 and CDR2: SGHRS, YFSETQ. The CDR3 sequence is CASRPSGVTSEQYF. DNA for the CDR3: TGCGCCAGCAGACCCTCGGGGGTCACCTCCGAGCAGTACTTC.

This clonotype occurred once. The rearrangement joins TRBV6-2 or TRBV6-3 to TRBJ1-2, with 8 bases aligning to TRBD1. CDR3 length: 14 residues. Trimming removed 7 bases from V and 4 bases from J; junction bases left unmatched: 8. CDR1 MNHEY and CDR2 SVGEGT come from the germline V gene. The CDR3 is CASIHTGQVYGYTF. The CDR3 coding sequence is TGTGCCAGCATACACACGGGACAGGTCTATGGCTACACCTTC.

The table lists this clonotype with a few counts. The chain uses TRBV29-1 and TRBJ1-1, with D tentatively TRBD1 (5 bases). V dropped 7 bases and J dropped 0 bases, with 18 bases sitting between them. The CDR3 runs 15 residues. Germline-derived CDR1 and CDR2 are SQVTM and ANQGSEA. CDR3 nucleotides: TGCAGCGGTGGACCGGGTTGGGGGATGAACACTGAAGCTTTCTTT. It is translated as CSGGPGWGMNTEAFF.

This clonotype was observed once. With a much larger clone just one base away, this may be a read error. The chain employs TRBV11-2 and TRBJ1-2, with D uncertain. V lost 2 bases, J lost 0 bases, and 10 bases lay in between. The V gene's germline CDR1 is SGHAT and CDR2 FQNNGV. The CDR3 extends over 15 amino acids. CDR3 coding DNA: TGTGCCAGCAGCTTATTGCCCGATGCTAACTATGGCTACACCTTC. Its translation is CASSLLPDANYGYTF.

In the case of this clonotype: Just one base apart from a much larger clone, this may be a read error. The chain employs TRBV28 and TRBJ2-7; 7 nucleotides line up with TRBD2. Germline CDR1 MDHEN, CDR2 SYDVKM. This CDR3 contains 13 residues. V trimming: 8 bases; J trimming: 4 bases; junction bases outside the gene matches: 8. The CDR3 region is CASRNGGSYEQYF. CDR3 bases: TGTGCCAGCCGGAATGGCGGGAGTTACGAGCAGTACTTC.